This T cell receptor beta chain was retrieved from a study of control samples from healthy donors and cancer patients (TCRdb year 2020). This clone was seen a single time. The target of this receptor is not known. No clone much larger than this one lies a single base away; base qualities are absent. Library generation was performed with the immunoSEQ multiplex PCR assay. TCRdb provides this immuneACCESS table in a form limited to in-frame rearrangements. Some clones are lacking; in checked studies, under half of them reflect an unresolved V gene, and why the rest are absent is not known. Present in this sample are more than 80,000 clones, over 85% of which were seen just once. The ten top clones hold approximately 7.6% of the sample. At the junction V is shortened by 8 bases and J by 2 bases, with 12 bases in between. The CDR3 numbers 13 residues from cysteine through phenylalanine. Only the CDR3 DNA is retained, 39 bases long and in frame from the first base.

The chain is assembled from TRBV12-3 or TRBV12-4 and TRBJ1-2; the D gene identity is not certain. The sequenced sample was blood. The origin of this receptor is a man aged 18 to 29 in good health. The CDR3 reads CASFDGGNYGYTF. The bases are TGTGCCAGCTTCGACGGTGGGAACTATGGCTACACCTTC.